Shown below are 18 T cell receptor beta chains from a single sample sequenced in a study of OX40 agonist ivuxolimab in advanced cancers. Produced via immunoSEQ multiplex PCR; TCRdb's table is partial and in-frame only. The sample holds some 90,000 clones, more than 75% seen once. Sequencing was performed on CD4+ or CD8+ T cells sorted from blood, taken in a trial of the OX40 agonist ivuxolimab. Receptors originate from an adult with an advanced solid tumor such as melanoma, head and neck, liver or kidney cancer.

The V and J genes are TRBV5-1 and TRBJ1-1; the D is unclear. Germline CDR1 SGHRS, CDR2 YFSETQ. This CDR3 is built from 16 residues. The V gene lost 4 bases and the J gene lost 1 base, with 17 bases spanning the gap. CDR3 nucleotides: TGCGCCAGCAGCACCGCTAGGCCGCTAGGGAACACTGAAGCTTTCTTT. It specifies CASSTARPLGNTEAFF.

The chain uses TRBV5-4 and TRBJ2-5; 11 nucleotides agree with TRBD1. Germline V CDR1 and CDR2: SGHNT, YYREEE (reference sequence). The V and J ends lost 4 bases and 5 bases, in that order; junction bases with no gene match: 7. The CDR3 length is 15 residues. The CDR3 sequence is CASSPGGQGGETQYF. The CDR3 bases are TGTGCCAGCAGCCCTGGGGGACAGGGGGGGGAGACCCAGTACTTC. Full variable domain (missing parts from reference TRBV5-4 and TRBJ2-5): ETGVTQSPTHLIKTRGQQVTLRCSSQSGHNTVSWYQQALGQGPQFIFQYYREEENGRGNFPPRFSGLQFPNYSSELNVNALELDDSALYLCASSPGGQGGETQYFGPGTRLLVL.

The V gene is TRBV7-8, the J gene TRBJ2-1; TRBD2 is a possible D gene (6 bases). The CDR3 spans 13 residues. The V and J ends lost 5 bases and 6 bases respectively, with 11 bases between them. The germline gives CDR1 SGHVS, CDR2 FQNEAQ. CDR3 sequence reads: CASSGLPGNEQFF. The CDR3 DNA reads as TGTGCCAGCAGCGGACTACCCGGCAATGAGCAGTTCTTC.

This clone was picked up a small number of times. This rearrangement joins TRBV5-6 to TRBJ1-5; 9 bases map to TRBD1. CDR3 length: 16 residues. The trim removed 2 bases at V and 1 base at J, leaving 4 bases unmatched. The germline CDR1 and CDR2 sequences are SGHDT and YYEEEE. CDR3: CASSFRTGVSNQPQHF. In nucleotides, the CDR3 is TGTGCCAGCAGCTTCCGGACAGGGGTCAGCAATCAGCCCCAGCATTTT.

The chain links TRBV10-3 to TRBJ1-2, with 7 bases that match TRBD1. Germline V gives CDR1 ENHRY, CDR2 SYGVKD. Unmatched junction bases numbered 16, after V lost 8 bases and J lost 7 bases. The CDR3 is 15 residues long. CDR3 in amino acids: CAIPDTGQVVGGYTF. CDR3 DNA sequence: TGTGCCATCCCCGACACAGGACAGGTTGTAGGTGGCTACACCTTC.

The rearrangement uses TRBV9 and TRBJ2-2, with D unresolved. The CDR3 sequence is 16 residues long. From germline, CDR1 is SGDLS and CDR2 YYNGEE. Trimming removed 0 bases from V and 7 bases from J, with 16 bases in between. Written as DNA, the CDR3 is TGTGCCAGCAGCGTAGCCCGGGTGGCAGCTGGCGGGGAGCTGTTTTTT. Its protein product is CASSVARVAAGGELFF.

The rearrangement uses TRBV9 and TRBJ2-4; maybe TRBD1 (5 bases). The germline V and J ends were trimmed by 0 bases and 4 bases, with 20 bases remaining between them. Germline V gene lookup returns CDR1 SGDLS and CDR2 YYNGEE. The CDR3 sequence is 18 residues long. The CDR3 here is CASSVAFAQVGTKNIQYF. The CDR3 DNA sequence: TGTGCCAGCAGCGTAGCTTTTGCACAGGTTGGCACTAAAAACATTCAGTACTTC. Full variable domain (outside the CDR3, taken from reference TRBV9 and TRBJ2-4): DSGVTQTPKHLITATGQRVTLRCSPRSGDLSVYWYQQSLDQGLQFLIQYYNGEERAKGNILERFSAQQFPDLHSELNLSSLELGDSALYFCASSVAFAQVGTKNIQYFGAGTRLSVL.

The gene calls are TRBV5-1 and TRBJ1-4, with D hard to call. This CDR3 has 15 amino acids. Germline assignment: CDR1 SGHRS and CDR2 YFSETQ. Trimming took 2 bases from V and 7 from J, leaving 15 bases between them. Here the CDR3 reads CASSLRGREGEKLFF. In DNA form, the CDR3 reads TGCGCCAGCAGCTTACGAGGACGGGAGGGTGAAAAACTGTTTTTT.

This chain links TRBV9 with TRBJ1-4; D remains ambiguous. This CDR3 spans 14 amino acids. V lost 2 bases and J 8 bases, leaving 13 bases between the germline ends. Germline V gene sequence: CDR1 SGDLS, CDR2 YYNGEE. The CDR3 loop is CASSVGGPGEKLFF. The CDR3 region has the DNA TGTGCCAGCAGCGTGGGTGGCCCGGGGGAAAAACTGTTTTTT. Drawing the rest from reference TRBV9 and TRBJ1-4, the complete variable domain is DSGVTQTPKHLITATGQRVTLRCSPRSGDLSVYWYQQSLDQGLQFLIQYYNGEERAKGNILERFSAQQFPDLHSELNLSSLELGDSALYFCASSVGGPGEKLFFGSGTQLSVL.

The chain joins TRBV5-1 to TRBJ1-2; D remains unclear. Deletions cut 2 bases from V and 1 base from J, with 6 bases between. The germline CDR1 and CDR2 sequences are SGHRS and YFSETQ. CDR3 length: 13 residues. The CDR3 sequence: CASSFGVNYGYTF. CDR3 sequence (DNA): TGCGCCAGCAGCTTTGGAGTTAACTATGGCTACACCTTC.

This clone has only a few counts. This chain links TRBV9 with TRBJ2-5; 9 bases align to TRBD2. After removal of 4 bases from V and 4 bases from J, the junction contained 23 bases not matched to a gene. The length of the CDR3 is 20 residues. The germline V gene encodes CDR1 SGDLS and CDR2 YYNGEE. The CDR3 is CASSPREGVRGGLRGETQYF. For the CDR3, the DNA is TGTGCCAGCAGCCCCAGAGAAGGTGTGCGGGGGGGCCTTCGGGGAGAGACCCAGTACTTC.

This clone has just one count. V gene TRBV5-1 combines with J gene TRBJ1-1; 7 bases align to TRBD1. Trimming at V came to 4 bases and at J to 1 base, leaving 4 bases not matched to a gene. Per germline, CDR1 SGHRS and CDR2 YFSETQ. There are 14 residues in the CDR3. In DNA, the CDR3 is TGCGCCAGCAGCCCGGGACAGTCGAACACTGAAGCTTTCTTT. Its translation: CASSPGQSNTEAFF.

CDR3 nucleotide sequence: TGTGCCAGCTCCCGACCGAAGGACAGGCCTCCCTACGAGCAGTACTTC. Amino acids: CASSRPKDRPPYEQYF. This chain connects TRBV18 to TRBJ2-7, with 7 bases that match TRBD1. The CDR3 is made up of 16 amino acids. V was clipped by 6 bases and J by 2 bases; unmatched bases: 13. The germline V gene has CDR1 KGHSH and CDR2 LQKENI.

The CDR3 here is CASSLERGGYTDTQYF. DNA for the CDR3: TGCGCCAGCAGCTTGGAGAGGGGGGGCTACACAGATACGCAGTATTTT. The chain is built from TRBV5-1 and TRBJ2-3, with D perhaps TRBD2 (7 bases). Germline CDR1 is SGHRS and CDR2 is YFSETQ. The CDR3 totals 16 residues. Trimming shortened V by 0 bases and J by 2 bases, and 13 bases separated the two germline ends.

The rearrangement joins TRBV7-2 to TRBJ2-7; D remains unclear. V lost 1 base, J lost 0 bases, and 7 bases lay in between. Looked up from germline, CDR1 is SGHTA and CDR2 is FQGNSA. The CDR3 runs to 14 residues. For the CDR3, the DNA is TGTGCCAGCAGCTTAGGCCGGAGCTCCTACGAGCAGTACTTC. It translates to CASSLGRSSYEQYF.

The V gene is TRBV5-1, the J gene TRBJ2-3; D gene uncertain. Between the trimmed V and J ends, which lost 2 bases and 1 base, there was a span of 8 bases. This CDR3 is built from 14 residues. The V gene's germline CDR1 is SGHRS and CDR2 YFSETQ. The CDR3, as DNA: TGCGCCAGCAGCTTACAGTCAGGCACAGATACGCAGTATTTT. Amino acid sequence: CASSLQSGTDTQYF. Drawing the rest from reference TRBV5-1 and TRBJ2-3, the complete variable domain is KAGVTQTPRYLIKTRGQQVTLSCSPISGHRSVSWYQQTPGQGLQFLFEYFSETQRNKGNFPGRFSGRQFSNSRSEMNVSTLELGDSALYLCASSLQSGTDTQYFGPGTRLTVL.

CDR3 bases: TGTGCCAGTAGTATCTCGTGGGGGGATCAGCCCCAGCATTTT. Protein sequence: CASSISWGDQPQHF. This rearrangement joins TRBV19 to TRBJ1-5, with a weak D call TRBD1 (5 bases). The V gene lost 3 bases and the J gene lost 5 bases, with 11 bases spanning the gap. The germline V gene has CDR1 LNHDA and CDR2 SQIVND (reference sequence). CDR3 size: 14 residues.

The rearrangement links TRBV7-3 to TRBJ2-3; 9 positions agree with TRBD1. The CDR3 length is 14 residues. Trimming at V came to 1 base and at J to 5 bases, leaving 1 base not matched to a gene. Germline CDR1 is SGHTA and CDR2 is FQGTGA. CDR3 protein: CASSLNRGLDTQYF. The CDR3 nucleotides are TGTGCCAGCAGCTTAAACAGGGGGCTAGATACGCAGTATTTT.